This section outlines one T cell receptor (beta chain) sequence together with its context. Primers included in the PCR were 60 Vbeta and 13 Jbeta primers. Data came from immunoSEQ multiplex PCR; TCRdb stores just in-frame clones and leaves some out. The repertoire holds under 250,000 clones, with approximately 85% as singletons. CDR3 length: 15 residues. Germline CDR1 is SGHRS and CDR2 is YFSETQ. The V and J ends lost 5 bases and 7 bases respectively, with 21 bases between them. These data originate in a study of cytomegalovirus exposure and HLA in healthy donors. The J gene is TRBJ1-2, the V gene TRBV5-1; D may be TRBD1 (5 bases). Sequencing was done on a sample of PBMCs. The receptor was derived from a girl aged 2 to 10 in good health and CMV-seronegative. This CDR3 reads CASRLSGRNVGGYTF. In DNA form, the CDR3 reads TGCGCCAGCAGATTGTCAGGGAGGAATGTTGGTGGCTACACCTTC.